The clone carrying this TCR beta chain appeared many times. Indicated time point: sample taken at primary tumor resection. Whole RNA, isolated from tumor, nontumor lung or frozen PBMC, was sequenced without prior sorting. There were 72 donors, all of them untreated patients with early-stage non-small cell lung cancer. Every cDNA TCR molecule received its own unique molecular identifier. TCRdb reanalysed the 5' RACE reads using MiXCR and keeps one entry per CDR3 protein. The top ten hold more than 20% of the sample, which has more than 6,500 distinct CDR3 sequences, around 4.3% seen once. The source of the sample is a study of spatial heterogeneity in lung cancer. The CDR3 covers 12 residues. Germline lookup yields CDR1 DFQATT and CDR2 SNEGSKA (reference sequence).

This sequence was found in a female donor with early-stage non-small cell lung cancer. V is TRBV20-1 and J is TRBJ1-1; 7 positions agree with TRBD1. The specimen was normal lung tissue next to the tumor, collected at surgery. This CDR3 reads CTGQAGNTEAFF. In DNA form, the CDR3 reads TGCACCGGACAGGCAGGGAACACTGAAGCTTTCTTT.